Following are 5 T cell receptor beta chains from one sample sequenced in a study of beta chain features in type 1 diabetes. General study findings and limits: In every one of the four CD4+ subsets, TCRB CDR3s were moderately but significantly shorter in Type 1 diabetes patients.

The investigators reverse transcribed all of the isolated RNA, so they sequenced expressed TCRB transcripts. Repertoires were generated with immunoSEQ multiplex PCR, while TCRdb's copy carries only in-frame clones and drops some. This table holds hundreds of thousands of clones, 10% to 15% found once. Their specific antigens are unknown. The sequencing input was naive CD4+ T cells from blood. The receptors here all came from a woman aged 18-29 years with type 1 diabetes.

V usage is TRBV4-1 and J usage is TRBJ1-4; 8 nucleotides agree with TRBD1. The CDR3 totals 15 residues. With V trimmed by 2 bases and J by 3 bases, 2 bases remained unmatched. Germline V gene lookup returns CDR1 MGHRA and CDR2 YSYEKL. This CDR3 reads CASSQTGGPNEKLFF. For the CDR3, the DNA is TGCGCCAGCAGCCAAACAGGGGGACCTAATGAAAAACTGTTTTTT.

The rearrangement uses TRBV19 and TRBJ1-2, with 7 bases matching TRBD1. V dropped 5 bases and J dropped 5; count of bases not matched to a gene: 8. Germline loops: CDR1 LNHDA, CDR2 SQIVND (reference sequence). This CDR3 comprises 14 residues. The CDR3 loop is CASSPRDSAYGYTF. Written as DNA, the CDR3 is TGTGCCAGTAGTCCCCGGGACAGCGCGTATGGCTACACCTTC.

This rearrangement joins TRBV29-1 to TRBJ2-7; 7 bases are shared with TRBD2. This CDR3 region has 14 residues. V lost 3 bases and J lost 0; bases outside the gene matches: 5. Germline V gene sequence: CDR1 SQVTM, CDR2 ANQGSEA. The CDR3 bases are TGCAGCGTTGAGGGGGGGGGAGGCTCCTACGAGCAGTACTTC. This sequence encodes CSVEGGGGSYEQYF.

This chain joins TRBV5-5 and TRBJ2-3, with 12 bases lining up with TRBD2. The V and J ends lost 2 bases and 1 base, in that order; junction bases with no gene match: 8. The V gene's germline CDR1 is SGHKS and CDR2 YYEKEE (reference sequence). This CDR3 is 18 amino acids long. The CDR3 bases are TGTGCCAGCAGCTTCCCTAGCGGGGGGGCCGGGGGCACAGATACGCAGTATTTT. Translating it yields CASSFPSGGAGGTDTQYF.

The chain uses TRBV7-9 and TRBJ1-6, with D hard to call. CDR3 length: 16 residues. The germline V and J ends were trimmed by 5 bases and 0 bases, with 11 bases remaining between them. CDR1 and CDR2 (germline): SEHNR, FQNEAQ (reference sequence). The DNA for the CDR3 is TGTGCCAGCAGCACCATCCTAGGCTCCTATAATTCACCCCTCCACTTT. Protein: CASSTILGSYNSPLHF.